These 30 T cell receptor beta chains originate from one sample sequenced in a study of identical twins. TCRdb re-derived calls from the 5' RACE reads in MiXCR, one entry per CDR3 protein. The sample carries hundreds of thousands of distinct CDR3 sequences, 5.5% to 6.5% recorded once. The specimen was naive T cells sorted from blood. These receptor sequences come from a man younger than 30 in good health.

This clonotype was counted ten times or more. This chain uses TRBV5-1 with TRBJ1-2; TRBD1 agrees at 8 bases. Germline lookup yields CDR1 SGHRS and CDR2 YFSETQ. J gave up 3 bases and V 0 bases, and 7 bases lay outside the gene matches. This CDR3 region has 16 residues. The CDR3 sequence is CASSLALGQGDYGYTF. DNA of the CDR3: TGCGCCAGCAGCTTGGCTCTCGGACAGGGCGACTATGGCTACACCTTC.

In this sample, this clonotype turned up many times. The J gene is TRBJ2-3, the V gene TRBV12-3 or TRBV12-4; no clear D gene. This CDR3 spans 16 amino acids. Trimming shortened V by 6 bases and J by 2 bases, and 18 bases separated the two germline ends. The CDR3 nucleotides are TGTGCCAGCAGACCTTATAAGGCCCGTCACACAGATACGCAGTATTTT. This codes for CASRPYKARHTDTQYF.

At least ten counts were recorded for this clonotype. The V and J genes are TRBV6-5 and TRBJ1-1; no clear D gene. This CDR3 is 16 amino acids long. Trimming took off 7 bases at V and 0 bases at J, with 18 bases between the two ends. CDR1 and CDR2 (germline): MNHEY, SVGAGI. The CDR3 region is CASIYSLRVMNTEAFF. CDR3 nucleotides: TGTGCCAGCATCTACTCACTTCGGGTCATGAACACTGAAGCTTTCTTT.

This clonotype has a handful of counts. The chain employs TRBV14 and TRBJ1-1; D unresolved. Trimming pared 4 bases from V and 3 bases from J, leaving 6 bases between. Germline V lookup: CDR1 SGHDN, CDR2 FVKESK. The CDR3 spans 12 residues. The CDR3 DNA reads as TGTGCCAGCAGCCGCAGCTACACTGAAGCTTTCTTT. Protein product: CASSRSYTEAFF.

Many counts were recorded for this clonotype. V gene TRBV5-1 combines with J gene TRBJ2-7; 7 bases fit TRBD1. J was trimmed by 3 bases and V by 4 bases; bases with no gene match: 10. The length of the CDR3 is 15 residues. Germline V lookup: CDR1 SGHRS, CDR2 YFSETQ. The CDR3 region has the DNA TGCGCCAGCAGCCTCCAACCGGGACAGCTCTACGAGCAGTACTTC. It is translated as CASSLQPGQLYEQYF. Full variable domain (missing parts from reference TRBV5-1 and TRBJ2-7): KAGVTQTPRYLIKTRGQQVTLSCSPISGHRSVSWYQQTPGQGLQFLFEYFSETQRNKGNFPGRFSGRQFSNSRSEMNVSTLELGDSALYLCASSLQPGQLYEQYFGPGTRLTVT.

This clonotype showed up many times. The DNA for the CDR3 is TGCGCCAGCAGTGAACGGACAGGGGTGGCGAACACTGAAGCTTTCTTT. It encodes CASSERTGVANTEAFF. The rearrangement joins TRBV10-2 to TRBJ1-1; 9 positions match TRBD1. CDR1 and CDR2 (germline): WSHSY, SAAADI. The junction had 6 bases not matched to a gene; V was cut back by 3 bases and J by 1 base. The CDR3 is 16 amino acids.

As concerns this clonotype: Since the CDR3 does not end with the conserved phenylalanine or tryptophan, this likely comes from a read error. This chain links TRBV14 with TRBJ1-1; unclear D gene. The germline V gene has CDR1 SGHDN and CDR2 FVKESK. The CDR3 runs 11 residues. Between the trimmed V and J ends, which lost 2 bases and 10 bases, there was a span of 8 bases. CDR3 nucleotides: TGTGCCAGCAGCCAATCGGGGTTAGCTTTCATT. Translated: CASSQSGLAFI.

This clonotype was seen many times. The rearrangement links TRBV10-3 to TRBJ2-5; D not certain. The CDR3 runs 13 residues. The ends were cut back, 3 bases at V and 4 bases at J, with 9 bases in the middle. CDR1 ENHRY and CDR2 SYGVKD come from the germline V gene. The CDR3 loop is CAISDMGRETQYF. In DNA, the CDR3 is TGTGCCATCAGTGATATGGGCAGAGAGACCCAGTACTTC.

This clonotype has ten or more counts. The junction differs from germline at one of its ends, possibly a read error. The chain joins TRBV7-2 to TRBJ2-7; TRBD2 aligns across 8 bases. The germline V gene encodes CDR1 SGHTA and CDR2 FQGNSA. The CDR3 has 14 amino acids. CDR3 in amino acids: CASSLETGGYEQYF. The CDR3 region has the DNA TGCGCCAGCAGCTTGGAGACGGGAGGGTACGAGCAGTACTTC.

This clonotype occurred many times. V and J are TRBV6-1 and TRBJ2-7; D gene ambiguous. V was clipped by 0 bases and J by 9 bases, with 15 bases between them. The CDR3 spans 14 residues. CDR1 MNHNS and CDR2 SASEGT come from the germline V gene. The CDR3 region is CASSEALGLGGQYV. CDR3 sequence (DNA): TGTGCCAGCAGTGAAGCGCTCGGTTTAGGTGGGCAGTACGTC.

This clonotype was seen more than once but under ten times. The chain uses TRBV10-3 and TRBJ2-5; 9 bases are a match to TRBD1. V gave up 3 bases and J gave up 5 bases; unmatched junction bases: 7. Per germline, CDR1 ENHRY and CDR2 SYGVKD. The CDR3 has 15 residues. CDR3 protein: CAISDTGTGTETQYF. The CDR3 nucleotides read TGTGCCATCAGTGATACCGGGACAGGGACGGAGACCCAGTACTTC.

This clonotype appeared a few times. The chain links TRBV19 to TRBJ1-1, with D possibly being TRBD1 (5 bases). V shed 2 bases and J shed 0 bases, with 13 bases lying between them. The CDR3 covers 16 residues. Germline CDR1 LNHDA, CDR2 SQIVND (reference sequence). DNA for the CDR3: TGTGCCAGTAGTATATGGTCGGCAGGGCTGAACACTGAAGCTTTCTTT. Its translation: CASSIWSAGLNTEAFF.

CDR3 residues: CASSLFLSGRAGNEQFF. DNA of the CDR3: TGTGCCAGCAGCTTATTTCTTAGCGGGAGGGCCGGGAATGAGCAGTTCTTC. The V and J genes are TRBV7-9 and TRBJ2-1; 11 positions agree with TRBD2. V shed 2 bases, J shed 7 bases, and the junction held 10 bases outside the gene matches. The CDR3 has 17 residues. Germline V gives CDR1 SEHNR, CDR2 FQNEAQ (reference sequence).

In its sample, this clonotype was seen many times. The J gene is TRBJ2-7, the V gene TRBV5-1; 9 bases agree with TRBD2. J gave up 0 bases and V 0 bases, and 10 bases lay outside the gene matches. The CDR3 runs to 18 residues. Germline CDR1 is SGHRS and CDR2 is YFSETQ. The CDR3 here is CASSLVASGTANSYEQYF. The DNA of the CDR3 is TGCGCCAGCAGCTTGGTAGCTAGCGGGACTGCAAACTCCTACGAGCAGTACTTC.

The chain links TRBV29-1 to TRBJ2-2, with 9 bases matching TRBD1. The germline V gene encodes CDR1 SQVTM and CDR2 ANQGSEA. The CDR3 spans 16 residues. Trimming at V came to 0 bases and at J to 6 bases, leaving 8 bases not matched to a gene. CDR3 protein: CSVEDTGTGFSGELFF. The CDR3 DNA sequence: TGCAGCGTTGAAGATACCGGGACAGGGTTCTCCGGGGAGCTGTTTTTT.

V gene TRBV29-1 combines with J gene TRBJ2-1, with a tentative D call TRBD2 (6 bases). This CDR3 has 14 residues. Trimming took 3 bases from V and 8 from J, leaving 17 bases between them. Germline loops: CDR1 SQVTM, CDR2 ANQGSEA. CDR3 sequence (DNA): TGCAGCGTTGATTGGGGATGGGGGGTCGATGAGCAGTTCTTC. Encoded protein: CSVDWGWGVDEQFF.

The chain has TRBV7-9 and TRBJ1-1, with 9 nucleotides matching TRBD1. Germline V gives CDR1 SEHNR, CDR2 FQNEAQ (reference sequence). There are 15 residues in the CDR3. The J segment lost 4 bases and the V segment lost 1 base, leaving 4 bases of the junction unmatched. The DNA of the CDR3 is TGTGCCAGCAGCTTAGAGGGACAGGGAGCCACTGAAGCTTTCTTT. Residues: CASSLEGQGATEAFF.

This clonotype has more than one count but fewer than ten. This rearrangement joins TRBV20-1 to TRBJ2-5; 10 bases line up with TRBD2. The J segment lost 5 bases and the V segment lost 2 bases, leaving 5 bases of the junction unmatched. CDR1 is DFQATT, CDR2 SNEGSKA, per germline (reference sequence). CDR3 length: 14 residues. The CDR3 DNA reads TGCAGTGCTAGACTAGCGGGAGTTCGGGAGACCCAGTACTTC. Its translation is CSARLAGVRETQYF.

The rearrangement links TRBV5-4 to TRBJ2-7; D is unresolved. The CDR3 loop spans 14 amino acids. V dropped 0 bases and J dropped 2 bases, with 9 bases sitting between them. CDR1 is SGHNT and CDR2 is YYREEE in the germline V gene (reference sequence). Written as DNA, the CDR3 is TGTGCCAGCAGCTTGGGGCAAAGGACCTACGAGCAGTACTTC. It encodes CASSLGQRTYEQYF.

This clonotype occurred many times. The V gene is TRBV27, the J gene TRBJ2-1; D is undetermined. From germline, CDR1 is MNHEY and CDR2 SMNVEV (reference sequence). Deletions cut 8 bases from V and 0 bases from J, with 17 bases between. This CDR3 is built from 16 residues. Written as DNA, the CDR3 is TGTGCCAGCGATCCATTCCCTAGGGCCTCCTACAATGAGCAGTTCTTC. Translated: CASDPFPRASYNEQFF.

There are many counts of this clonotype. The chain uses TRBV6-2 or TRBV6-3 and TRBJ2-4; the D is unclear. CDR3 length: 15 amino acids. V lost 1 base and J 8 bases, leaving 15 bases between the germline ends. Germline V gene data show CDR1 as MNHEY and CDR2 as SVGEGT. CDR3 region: CASSYFGSSMDIQYF. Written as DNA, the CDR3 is TGTGCCAGCAGTTACTTTGGCAGCTCGATGGACATTCAGTACTTC.

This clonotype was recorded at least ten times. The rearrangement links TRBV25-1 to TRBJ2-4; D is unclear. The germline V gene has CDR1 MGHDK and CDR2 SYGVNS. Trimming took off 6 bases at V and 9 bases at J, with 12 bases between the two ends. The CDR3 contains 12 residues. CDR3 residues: CASSAHVGIQYF. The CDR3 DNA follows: TGTGCCAGCAGCGCCCATGTCGGCATTCAGTACTTC. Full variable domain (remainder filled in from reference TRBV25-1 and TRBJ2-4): EADIYQTPRYLVIGTGKKITLECSQTMGHDKMYWYQQDPGMELHLIHYSYGVNSTEKGDLSSESTVSRIRTEHFPLTLESARPSHTSQYLCASSAHVGIQYFGAGTRLSVL.

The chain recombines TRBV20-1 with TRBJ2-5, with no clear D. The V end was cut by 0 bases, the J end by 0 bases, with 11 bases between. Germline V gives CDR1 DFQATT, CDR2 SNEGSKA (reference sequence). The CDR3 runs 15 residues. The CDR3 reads CSARDTRANQETQYF. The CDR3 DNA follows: TGCAGTGCTAGAGATACTCGGGCAAACCAAGAGACCCAGTACTTC.

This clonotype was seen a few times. Here the CDR3 DNA reads TGTGCCAGCAGCCCACGACCCTCTGAAGCTTTCTTT. Residues: CASSPRPSEAFF. V gene TRBV3-1 combines with J gene TRBJ1-1; D gene ambiguous. V lost 4 bases, J lost 6 bases, and 9 bases lay in between. This CDR3 comprises 12 residues. Germline CDR1 and CDR2: LGHDT and YNNKEL (reference sequence).

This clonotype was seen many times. The DNA of the CDR3 is TGCAGCGTTGAAGATCGGACAGGGGTCTCCTACGAGCAGTACTTC. It is translated as CSVEDRTGVSYEQYF. The chain carries TRBV29-1 and TRBJ2-7, with 9 bases aligning to TRBD1. The CDR3 consists of 15 residues. V shed 0 bases, J shed 0 bases, and the junction held 3 bases outside the gene matches. Germline V lookup: CDR1 SQVTM, CDR2 ANQGSEA.

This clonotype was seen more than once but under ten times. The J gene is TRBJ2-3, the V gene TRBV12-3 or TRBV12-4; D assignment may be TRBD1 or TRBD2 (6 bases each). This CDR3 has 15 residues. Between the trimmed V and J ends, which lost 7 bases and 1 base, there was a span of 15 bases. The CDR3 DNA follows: TGTGCCAGCACGAGGGGGGAGCGGGGCACAGATACGCAGTATTTT. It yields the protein CASTRGERGTDTQYF.

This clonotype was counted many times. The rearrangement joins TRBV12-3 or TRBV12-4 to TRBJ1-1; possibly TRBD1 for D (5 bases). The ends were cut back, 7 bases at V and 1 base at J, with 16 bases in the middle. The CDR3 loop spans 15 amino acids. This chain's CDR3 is CASNWGPFANTEAFF. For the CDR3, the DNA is TGTGCCAGCAACTGGGGACCTTTTGCGAACACTGAAGCTTTCTTT.

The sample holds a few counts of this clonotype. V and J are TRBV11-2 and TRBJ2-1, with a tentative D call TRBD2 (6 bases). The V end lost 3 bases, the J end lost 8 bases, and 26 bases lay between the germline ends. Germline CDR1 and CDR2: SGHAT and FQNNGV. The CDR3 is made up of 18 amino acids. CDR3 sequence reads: CASSFLDGGTMTGDEQFF. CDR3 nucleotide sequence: TGTGCCAGCAGCTTCCTGGATGGCGGGACCATGACGGGGGATGAGCAGTTCTTC. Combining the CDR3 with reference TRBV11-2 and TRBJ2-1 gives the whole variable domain EAGVAQSPRYKIIEKRQSVAFWCNPISGHATLYWYQQILGQGPKLLIQFQNNGVVDDSQLPKDRFSAERLKGVDSTLKIQPAKLEDSAVYLCASSFLDGGTMTGDEQFFGPGTRLTVL.

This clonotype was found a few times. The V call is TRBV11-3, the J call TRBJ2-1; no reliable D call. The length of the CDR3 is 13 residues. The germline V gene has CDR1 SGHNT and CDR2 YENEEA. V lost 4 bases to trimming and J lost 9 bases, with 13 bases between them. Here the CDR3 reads CASSSPLNVEQFF. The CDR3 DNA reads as TGTGCCAGCAGCTCACCCTTGAATGTTGAGCAGTTCTTC.

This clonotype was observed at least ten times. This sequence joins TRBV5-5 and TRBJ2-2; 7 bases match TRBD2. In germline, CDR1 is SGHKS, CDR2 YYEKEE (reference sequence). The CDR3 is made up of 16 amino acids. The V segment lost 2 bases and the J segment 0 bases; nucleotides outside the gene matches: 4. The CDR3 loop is CASSFPREANTGELFF. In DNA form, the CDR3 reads TGTGCCAGCAGCTTCCCCCGGGAGGCGAACACCGGGGAGCTGTTTTTT.